This T cell receptor (beta chain) derives from a study of CD8 T cells in Susac syndrome (dated by TCRdb to about 2019). In the study overall: Of the Susac syndrome patients who were sequenced, eight or nine were in clinical remission while more than five had clinically active disease. At blood withdrawal, Susac syndrome patients were therapy-naive, treated with corticosteroids (with IVIg additionally given to some), or treated with IVIg alone. Whether CD8+ T cell activation and differentiation in Susac syndrome was antigen driven was tested using repertoire sequencing.

Peripheral blood CD8+ and CD4+ T cells from healthy donors, Susac syndrome patients and multiple sclerosis patients were profiled by high-throughput TCR beta sequencing. The Susac syndrome patients fulfilled recently defined diagnostic criteria for either definite or probable disease. CD8+ TEMRA cells were enriched by FACS, while bulk CD8+ and CD4+ T cells were purified by magnetic negative isolation. Blood was drawn into EDTA tubes, processed within 24 hours, and PBMCs were isolated by density gradient centrifugation. PBMCs intended for TCR sequencing were cryopreserved in liquid nitrogen and thawed later in a water bath at 37 degrees C. Purity of sorted or isolated CD4+, CD8+ and CD8+ TEMRA cells was at least 90%. RNA was extracted using the RNeasy kit, and about 0.45 to 1 ug of the RNA was reverse transcribed with random hexamers. The immunoSEQ multiplex PCR assay, which covers 54 Vbeta and 13 Jbeta segments, was used to amplify TCR beta CDR3 regions. PCR amplification bias was corrected by using a synthetic template baseline for primer optimization and computational correction. As for the original processing: Reads were assigned to V, D and J genes according to IMGT and analyzed in immunoSEQ Analyzer, with only productive sequences retained. Clonality was computed as one minus Shannon entropy normalized by log2 of the number of productive unique sequences. For each patient and control, public and private clones were evaluated within the 100 most prevalent clones. A clone was defined as Susac-specific if it was absent from the healthy and MS cohorts, from about a thousand published viral clones and from other ImmuneACCESS disease sequences. The public sequencing data were trimmed at Q25 with fastp and processed into clonotypes with MiXCR by TCRdb, which kept only in-frame beta chains. Duplicate CDR3 protein sequences are folded into a single record with the most common DNA and genes. TCRdb, not the authors, supplied the V and J calls. A total of 140,000 to 150,000 distinct CDR3 sequences appear in this sample, around 95% of them only once. Jointly, the top ten make up roughly 0.084% of the sample.

Concerning this clonotype itself: Its antigen is currently not known. Base qualities are missing; no much larger clone stands one base away.

General conclusions and limits of the study: The number of individuals in the TCR sequencing and HLA analysis was recognized as being relatively small. In the CD4+ T cell repertoire of Susac syndrome patients, clonal expansion was not detected.

Unmatched junction bases come to 10, with V trimmed by 5 bases and J by 6 bases. CDR3 length: 13 amino acids, cysteine to phenylalanine. The read is trimmed to its CDR3 DNA, 39 bases read in frame from base 1. CDR1 is given as SQVTM and CDR2 as ANQGSEA, both from the germline V gene. This clonotype originated in a human donor with Susac syndrome. Sequences were obtained from CD4+ T cells from PBMCs. The chain couples TRBV29-1 to TRBJ2-7; 7 nucleotides in the junction match TRBD1. The CDR3 region has the sequence CSVSPSTGAEQYF. The nucleotides read TGCAGCGTTTCCCCTTCTACAGGGGCCGAGCAGTACTTC.